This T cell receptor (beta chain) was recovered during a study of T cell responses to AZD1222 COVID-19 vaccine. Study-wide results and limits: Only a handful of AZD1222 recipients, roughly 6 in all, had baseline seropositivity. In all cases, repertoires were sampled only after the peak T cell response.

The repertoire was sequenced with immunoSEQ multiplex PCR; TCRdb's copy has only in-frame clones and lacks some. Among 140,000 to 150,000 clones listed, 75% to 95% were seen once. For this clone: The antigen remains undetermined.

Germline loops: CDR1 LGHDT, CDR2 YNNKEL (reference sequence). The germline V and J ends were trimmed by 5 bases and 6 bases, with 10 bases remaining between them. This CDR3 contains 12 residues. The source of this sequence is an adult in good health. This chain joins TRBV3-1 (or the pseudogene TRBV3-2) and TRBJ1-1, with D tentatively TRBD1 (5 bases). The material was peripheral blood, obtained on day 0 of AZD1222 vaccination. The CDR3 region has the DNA TGTGCCAGCAGCACGGGGGGTGCTGAAGCTTTCTTT. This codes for CASSTGGAEAFF.